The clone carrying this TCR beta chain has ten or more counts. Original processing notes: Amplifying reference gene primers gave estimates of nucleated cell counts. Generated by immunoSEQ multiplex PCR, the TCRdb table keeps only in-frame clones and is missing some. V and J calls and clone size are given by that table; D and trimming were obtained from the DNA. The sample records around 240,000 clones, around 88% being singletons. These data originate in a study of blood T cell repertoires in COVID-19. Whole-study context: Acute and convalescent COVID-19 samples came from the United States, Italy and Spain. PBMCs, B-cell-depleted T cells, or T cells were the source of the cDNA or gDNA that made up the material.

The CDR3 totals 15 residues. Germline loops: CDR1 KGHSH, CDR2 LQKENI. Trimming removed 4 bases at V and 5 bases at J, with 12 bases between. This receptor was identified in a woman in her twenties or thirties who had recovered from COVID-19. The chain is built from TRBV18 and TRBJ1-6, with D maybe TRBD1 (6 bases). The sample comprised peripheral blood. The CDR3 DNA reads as TGTGCCAGCTCACTCTGGGACACGGATAATTCACCCCTCCACTTT. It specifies CASSLWDTDNSPLHF.